The 20 T cell receptor beta chains listed next were all sequenced from one sample in a study of CD8 T cells in ankylosing spondylitis. TCRdb re-called the 5' RACE reads with MiXCR, one entry per CDR3 protein. Among 84,000 or so distinct CDR3 sequences listed, 27% were seen once. The source material was blood, either unsorted or a sorted T cell fraction (not recorded which). Every receptor here comes from a male donor with ankylosing spondylitis or in good health (not recorded which).

The CDR3 spells CASSLGGGRYNEQFF. The CDR3 DNA follows: TGTGCCAGCAGCTTGGGGGGGGGAAGGTACAATGAGCAGTTCTTC. The chain recombines TRBV5-8 with TRBJ2-1, with 7 bases identical to TRBD2. The CDR3 consists of 15 residues. CDR1 is SGHTS and CDR2 is YDEGEE in the germline V gene. Trimming cost V 0 bases and J 4 bases; bases outside gene matches: 4.

V is TRBV20-1 and J is TRBJ2-1; TRBD2 matches at 7 bases. The V segment lost 3 bases and the J segment 2 bases; nucleotides outside the gene matches: 1. CDR1 is DFQATT and CDR2 is SNEGSKA in the germline V gene (reference sequence). CDR3 length: 13 amino acids. The CDR3 reads CSARGGAYNEQFF. The CDR3 region has the DNA TGCAGTGCTAGGGGGGGGGCCTACAATGAGCAGTTCTTC.

The V call is TRBV5-1, the J call TRBJ2-2, with D possibly matching TRBD1 (5 bases). Trimming pared 2 bases from V and 0 bases from J, leaving 11 bases between. This CDR3 has 16 residues. Germline V gene lookup returns CDR1 SGHRS and CDR2 YFSETQ. The CDR3 sequence is CASSFYRSTNTGELFF. CDR3 DNA: TGCGCCAGCAGCTTCTACAGGTCTACGAACACCGGGGAGCTGTTTTTT. Drawing the rest from reference TRBV5-1 and TRBJ2-2, the complete variable domain is KAGVTQTPRYLIKTRGQQVTLSCSPISGHRSVSWYQQTPGQGLQFLFEYFSETQRNKGNFPGRFSGRQFSNSRSEMNVSTLELGDSALYLCASSFYRSTNTGELFFGEGSRLTVL.

This clonotype has only a few counts. V usage is TRBV7-2 and J usage is TRBJ2-3; 7 nucleotides align to TRBD2. With V trimmed by 8 bases and J by 0 bases, 8 bases remained unmatched. The CDR3 totals 15 residues. CDR1 is SGHTA, CDR2 FQGNSA, per germline. Here the CDR3 reads CASLRSGTSTDTQYF. The CDR3 DNA is TGTGCCAGCCTACGAAGCGGGACTAGCACAGATACGCAGTATTTT.

This clonotype was found many times. This chain uses TRBV20-1 with TRBJ2-1; 7 bases fit TRBD2. The CDR3 is 14 residues long. Germline-derived CDR1 and CDR2 are DFQATT and SNEGSKA (reference sequence). The V gene end was trimmed by 6 bases and the J gene end by 7 bases; junction bases not matched to a gene: 12. The CDR3, as DNA: TGCAGTGCCAAACCGGCGGGAGTGGGGAATGAGCAGTTCTTC. It is translated as CSAKPAGVGNEQFF.

V and J are TRBV5-1 and TRBJ2-1; no definite D call. V lost 3 bases and J 5 bases, leaving 12 bases between the germline ends. The CDR3 covers 14 residues. CDR1 is SGHRS, CDR2 YFSETQ, per germline. The CDR3 nucleotides read TGCGCCAGCAGCTCCATCGGACGGAACAATGAGCAGTTCTTC. It translates to CASSSIGRNNEQFF.

This clonotype was detected only a few times. The chain recombines TRBV5-1 with TRBJ1-3, with unresolved D. Germline V gives CDR1 SGHRS, CDR2 YFSETQ. The CDR3 length is 18 residues. Between the trimmed V and J ends, which lost 4 bases and 3 bases, there was a span of 23 bases. CDR3 coding DNA: TGCGCCAGCAGCCCATGGAGGATCGGAGATCTTCGTGGAAACACCATATATTTT. Its translation: CASSPWRIGDLRGNTIYF.

At least ten counts were recorded for this clonotype. The chain employs TRBV20-1 and TRBJ2-4; either TRBD1 or TRBD2 may supply D (6 bases each). Trimming left V 6 bases short and J 2 bases short, with 20 bases between. CDR3 size: 16 residues. Per germline, CDR1 DFQATT and CDR2 SNEGSKA (reference sequence). The DNA of the CDR3 is TGCAGTGCCGGGGGCGTTGTCGGGCAACCCAAAAACATTCAGTACTTC. Its translation is CSAGGVVGQPKNIQYF.

The chain carries TRBV5-1 and TRBJ1-4; 10 nucleotides align to TRBD1. With V trimmed by 2 bases and J by 8 bases, 3 bases remained unmatched. Per the germline V gene, CDR1 is SGHRS and CDR2 is YFSETQ. This CDR3 comprises 14 residues. DNA for the CDR3: TGCGCCAGCAGCTTTGGGACAGGGGCGGAAAAACTGTTTTTT. It codes for CASSFGTGAEKLFF.

In DNA form, the CDR3 reads TGCAGTGCTAGCCCCCCCAGCGGGGTTTACAATGAGCAGTTCTTC. Amino acids: CSASPPSGVYNEQFF. The rearrangement joins TRBV20-1 to TRBJ2-1, with 7 positions matching TRBD2. V lost 3 bases and J lost 4; bases outside the gene matches: 9. CDR1 is DFQATT, CDR2 SNEGSKA, per germline (reference sequence). CDR3 length: 15 amino acids.

The chain uses TRBV5-1 and TRBJ2-3, with D uncertain. The germline V gene encodes CDR1 SGHRS and CDR2 YFSETQ. This CDR3 spans 13 amino acids. Trimming left V 4 bases short and J 2 bases short, with 8 bases between. The chain's CDR3 is CASSPLDTDTQYF. The CDR3 DNA is TGCGCCAGCAGCCCGTTAGACACAGATACGCAGTATTTT. The full variable domain, rest sourced from reference TRBV5-1 and TRBJ2-3, is KAGVTQTPRYLIKTRGQQVTLSCSPISGHRSVSWYQQTPGQGLQFLFEYFSETQRNKGNFPGRFSGRQFSNSRSEMNVSTLELGDSALYLCASSPLDTDTQYFGPGTRLTVL.

The V call is TRBV3-1, the J call TRBJ2-2; D is ambiguous. The CDR3 totals 15 residues. V was clipped by 4 bases and J by 0 bases, with 9 bases between them. Germline V CDR1 and CDR2: LGHDT, YNNKEL (reference sequence). The CDR3 loop is CASSPAIPNTGELFF. CDR3 bases: TGTGCCAGCAGCCCAGCGATTCCGAACACCGGGGAGCTGTTTTTT.

This chain uses TRBV4-1 with TRBJ2-7; 9 bases align to TRBD1. V lost 7 bases to trimming and J lost 4 bases; unmatched junction nucleotides: 8. This CDR3 contains 14 residues. Germline V gene sequence: CDR1 MGHRA, CDR2 YSYEKL. The CDR3: CASTPADRGYEQYF. In DNA form, the CDR3 reads TGCGCCAGCACCCCAGCGGACAGGGGATACGAGCAGTACTTC.

The chain joins TRBV5-1 to TRBJ1-4, with D possibly TRBD1 on 5 matching bases. Trimming shortened V by 4 bases and J by 0 bases, and 10 bases separated the two germline ends. There are 15 residues in the CDR3. The germline gives CDR1 SGHRS, CDR2 YFSETQ. DNA of the CDR3: TGCGCCAGCAGCATATTGACAGCAACTAATGAAAAACTGTTTTTT. This codes for CASSILTATNEKLFF.

This clonotype appeared many times. CDR3 coding DNA: TGCGCCAGCAGCCGGAAGACTAGCGGGAGCAGGCGAGAGACCCAGTACTTC. Translated: CASSRKTSGSRRETQYF. The V gene is TRBV5-1, the J gene TRBJ2-5; TRBD2 matches at 12 bases. CDR3 length: 17 amino acids. The junction had 11 bases not matched to a gene; V was cut back by 4 bases and J by 4 bases. Germline CDR1 and CDR2: SGHRS and YFSETQ.

This clonotype was found a few times. The CDR3 nucleotides read TGTGCCACCAGTGCGGGAGCTGCTGGGGACGAGCAGTACTTC. This encodes CATSAGAAGDEQYF. The J gene is TRBJ2-7, the V gene TRBV24-1; tentatively, D is TRBD2 (6 bases). CDR3 length: 14 amino acids. CDR1 is KGHDR, CDR2 SFDVKD, per germline. The V end was cut by 5 bases, the J end by 5 bases, with 15 bases between.

This chain connects TRBV14 to TRBJ2-5, with D perhaps matching TRBD2 (6 bases). CDR1 is SGHDN, CDR2 FVKESK, per germline. V was clipped by 6 bases and J by 2 bases, with 10 bases between them. This CDR3 region has 13 residues. In nucleotides, the CDR3 is TGTGCCAGCAGGGGACTTTCACAAGAGACCCAGTACTTC. The encoded protein is CASRGLSQETQYF.

This clonotype has only a few counts. The chain links TRBV20-1 to TRBJ2-7; no clear D gene. The CDR3 consists of 10 residues. Trimming removed 7 bases at V and 0 bases at J, with 4 bases between. CDR1 is DFQATT, CDR2 SNEGSKA, per germline (reference sequence). As DNA, the CDR3 is TGCAGTGTCATCTCCTACGAGCAGTACTTC. This gives the protein CSVISYEQYF.

The gene calls are TRBV7-9 and TRBJ1-5; tentatively, D is TRBD1 (6 bases). CDR1 and CDR2 (germline): SEHNR, FQNEAQ (reference sequence). The CDR3 has 14 residues. The V end lost 5 bases, the J end lost 3 bases, and 11 bases lay between the germline ends. CDR3 loop: CASSRGQYNQPQHF. Written as DNA, the CDR3 is TGTGCCAGCAGCCGCGGACAGTACAATCAGCCCCAGCATTTT. Variable domain in full (rest from reference TRBV7-9 and TRBJ1-5): DTGVSQNPRHKITKRGQNVTFRCDPISEHNRLYWYRQTLGQGPEFLTYFQNEAQLEKSRLLSDRFSAERPKGSFSTLEIQRTEQGDSAMYLCASSRGQYNQPQHFGDGTRLSIL.

The count of this clonotype is one. This chain uses TRBV4-2 with TRBJ2-1; D is unclear. The CDR3 covers 13 residues. The germline V gene has CDR1 LGHNA and CDR2 YNFKEQ. V was trimmed by 0 bases and J by 5 bases, leaving 5 bases between them. The CDR3 loop reads CASSQDQDNEQFF. The DNA for the CDR3 is TGTGCCAGCAGCCAAGATCAGGACAATGAGCAGTTCTTC.